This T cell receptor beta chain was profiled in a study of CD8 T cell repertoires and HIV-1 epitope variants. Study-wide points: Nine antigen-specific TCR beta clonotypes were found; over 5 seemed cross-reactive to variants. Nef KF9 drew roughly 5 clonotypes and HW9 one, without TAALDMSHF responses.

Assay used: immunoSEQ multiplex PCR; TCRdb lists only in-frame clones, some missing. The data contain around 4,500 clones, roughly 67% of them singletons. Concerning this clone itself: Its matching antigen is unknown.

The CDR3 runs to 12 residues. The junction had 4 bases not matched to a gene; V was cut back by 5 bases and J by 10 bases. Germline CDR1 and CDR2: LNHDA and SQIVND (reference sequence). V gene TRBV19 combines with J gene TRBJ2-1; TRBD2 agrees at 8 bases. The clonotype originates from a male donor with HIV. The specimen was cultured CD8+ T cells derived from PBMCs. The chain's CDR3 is CASSFVAGEQFF. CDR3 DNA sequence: TGTGCCAGTAGTTTCGTAGCGGGAGAGCAGTTCTTC.